Detailed here is one T cell receptor beta chain. This specimen belongs to a study of blood T cell repertoires in COVID-19. Overall study context: Whether acute or convalescent, the COVID-19 samples came from the United States, Italy and Spain.

V lost 2 bases to trimming and J lost 5 bases; unmatched junction nucleotides: 5. The CDR3 sequence is 15 residues long. Germline V gives CDR1 SGDLS, CDR2 YYNGEE. Original analysis: The authors estimated nucleated cell counts from reference gene primer amplification. Profiling relied on immunoSEQ multiplex PCR, and the TCRdb table lists in-frame clones only, not all of them. Clonal size and the V and J genes are those of that table, whereas D and trimming came from the DNA. The table has some 190,000 clones, approximately 89% seen once. Ages ranged from about 18 to 89 years, with residence in under 25 US areas.

The TCR originated in a woman in her 40s with acute COVID-19. Specimen: PBMCs or T cells enriched from blood (not recorded which). The chain combines TRBV9 with TRBJ2-1, with 9 bases aligning to TRBD2. The CDR3 is CASSVMAGGNNEQFF. CDR3 nucleotide sequence: TGTGCCAGCAGCGTGATGGCGGGAGGGAACAATGAGCAGTTCTTC.